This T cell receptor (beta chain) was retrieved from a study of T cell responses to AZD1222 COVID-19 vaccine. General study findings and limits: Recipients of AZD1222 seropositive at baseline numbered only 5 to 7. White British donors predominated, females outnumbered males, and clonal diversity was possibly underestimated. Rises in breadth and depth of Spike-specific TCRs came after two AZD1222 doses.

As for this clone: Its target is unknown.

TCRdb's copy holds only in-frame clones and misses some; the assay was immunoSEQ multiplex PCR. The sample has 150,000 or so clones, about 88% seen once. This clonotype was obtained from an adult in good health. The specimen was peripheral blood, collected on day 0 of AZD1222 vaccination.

The CDR3 here is CASSSLAPYNSPLHF. The CDR3 DNA follows: TGTGCCAGCAGCTCCCTAGCCCCCTATAATTCACCCCTCCACTTT. The gene calls are TRBV7-2 and TRBJ1-6; D unclear. V was cut by 4 bases and J by 2 bases, with 9 bases left in between. CDR1 is SGHTA, CDR2 FQGNSA, per germline. The CDR3 has 15 residues.